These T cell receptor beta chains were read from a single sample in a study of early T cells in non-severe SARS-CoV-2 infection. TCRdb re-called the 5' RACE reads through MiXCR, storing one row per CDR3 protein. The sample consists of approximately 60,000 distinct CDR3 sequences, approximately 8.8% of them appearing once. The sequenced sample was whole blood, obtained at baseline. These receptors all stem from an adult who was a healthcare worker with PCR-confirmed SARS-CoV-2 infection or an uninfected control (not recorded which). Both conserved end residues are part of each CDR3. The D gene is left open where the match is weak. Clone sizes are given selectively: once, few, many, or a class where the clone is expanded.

cdr3_nt: TGTGCCAGCAAGGGAGGACAGGGCCCCTACGAGCAGTACTTC; cdr3_aa: CASKGGQGPYEQYF; d_call: TRBD1; j_call: TRBJ2-7; clone_size: NA; v_call: TRBV6-5
cdr3_nt: TGCAGTGCTAGCGTCACAGGGCACGAAAAACTGTTTTTT; cdr3_aa: CSASVTGHEKLFF; d_call: NA; j_call: TRBJ1-4; clone_size: few; v_call: TRBV20-1
cdr3_nt: TGTGCCAGCAGCTTAGAGTGGACAGGGTTCGCCTACGAGCAGTACTTC; cdr3_aa: CASSLEWTGFAYEQYF; d_call: TRBD1; j_call: TRBJ2-7; clone_size: many; v_call: TRBV11-2
cdr3_nt: TGTGCCAGCAGCCTAATCCAGGGGGGATACAATGAGCAGTTCTTC; cdr3_aa: CASSLIQGGYNEQFF; d_call: NA; j_call: TRBJ2-1; clone_size: NA; v_call: TRBV7-2
cdr3_nt: TGTGCCAGCAGCCGTCCTTCGGAGACCCAGTACTTC; cdr3_aa: CASSRPSETQYF; d_call: NA; j_call: TRBJ2-5; clone_size: few; v_call: TRBV7-2
cdr3_nt: TGTGCCAGCAGCGCGCGGGTAGCGCCGAACACCGGGGAGCTGTTTTTT; cdr3_aa: CASSARVAPNTGELFF; d_call: NA; j_call: TRBJ2-2; clone_size: NA; v_call: TRBV11-2
cdr3_nt: TGTGCCAAGCCGGGAGGGTACAATCAGCCCCAGCATTTT; cdr3_aa: CAKPGGYNQPQHF; d_call: NA; j_call: TRBJ1-5; clone_size: few; v_call: TRBV6-4
cdr3_nt: TGCGCCAGCAGCCAAGTCCAGAAGTCGTCCGTCAATGAGCAGTTCTTC; cdr3_aa: CASSQVQKSSVNEQFF; d_call: NA; j_call: TRBJ2-1; clone_size: few; v_call: TRBV4-1
cdr3_nt: TGTGCCAGCTCACGGAGCGGGAGCTCCTACAATGAGCAGTTCTTC; cdr3_aa: CASSRSGSSYNEQFF; d_call: TRBD2; j_call: TRBJ2-1; clone_size: NA; v_call: TRBV18
cdr3_nt: TGTGCCAGCACCCCCCCGGGTTGGGGGGTAACGGGCTACACCTTC; cdr3_aa: CASTPPGWGVTGYTF; d_call: NA; j_call: TRBJ1-2; clone_size: many; v_call: TRBV7-9
cdr3_nt: TGTGCCAGCAGCCGCCGGGACACGTATAATTCACCCCTCCACTTT; cdr3_aa: CASSRRDTYNSPLHF; d_call: NA; j_call: TRBJ1-6; clone_size: few; v_call: TRBV3-1
cdr3_nt: TGTGCCAGCAGCCAATACCCCCCCTTCTACGAGCAGTACTTC; cdr3_aa: CASSQYPPFYEQYF; d_call: NA; j_call: TRBJ2-7; clone_size: few; v_call: TRBV14
cdr3_nt: TGTGCCAGCAGTTACCAAATGGGAAACATTCAGTACTTC; cdr3_aa: CASSYQMGNIQYF; d_call: NA; j_call: TRBJ2-4; clone_size: few; v_call: TRBV6-2/TRBV6-3
cdr3_nt: TGCAGCGCGCCACGCGGGGTGAATACGAACACTGAAGCTTTCTTT; cdr3_aa: CSAPRGVNTNTEAFF; d_call: NA; j_call: TRBJ1-1; clone_size: few; v_call: TRBV29-1
cdr3_nt: TGCGCCAGCAGCCACGGACAGATAGAGACCCAGTACTTC; cdr3_aa: CASSHGQIETQYF; d_call: NA; j_call: TRBJ2-5; clone_size: NA; v_call: TRBV5-1
cdr3_nt: TGCAGTGCCCTAGTCGAGCAGTTCTTC; cdr3_aa: CSALVEQFF; d_call: NA; j_call: TRBJ2-1; clone_size: many; v_call: TRBV20-1
cdr3_nt: TGCGCCAGCAGCTTGTTTCAGCAAAATGGCTACACCTTC; cdr3_aa: CASSLFQQNGYTF; d_call: NA; j_call: TRBJ1-2; clone_size: NA; v_call: TRBV5-1
cdr3_nt: TGTGCCGGACCGCCGGGCCCCTCGAGGTACGAGCAGTACTTC; cdr3_aa: CAGPPGPSRYEQYF; d_call: NA; j_call: TRBJ2-7; clone_size: few; v_call: TRBV3-1
cdr3_nt: TGTGCCAGCAGCTTAGTTGTGGGATCGAACACCGGGGAGCTGTTTTTT; cdr3_aa: CASSLVVGSNTGELFF; d_call: NA; j_call: TRBJ2-2; clone_size: many; v_call: TRBV7-8